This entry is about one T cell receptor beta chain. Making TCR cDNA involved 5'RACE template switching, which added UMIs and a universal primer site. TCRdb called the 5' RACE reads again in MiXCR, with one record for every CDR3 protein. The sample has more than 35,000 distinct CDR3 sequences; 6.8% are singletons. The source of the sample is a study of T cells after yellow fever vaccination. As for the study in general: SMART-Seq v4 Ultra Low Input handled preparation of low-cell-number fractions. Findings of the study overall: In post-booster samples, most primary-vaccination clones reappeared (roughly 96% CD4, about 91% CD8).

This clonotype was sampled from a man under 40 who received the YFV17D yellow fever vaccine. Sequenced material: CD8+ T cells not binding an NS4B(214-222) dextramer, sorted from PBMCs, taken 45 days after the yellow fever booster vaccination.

CDR3 region: CASSAYRDQNTEAFF. DNA of the CDR3: TGTGCCAGCAGCGCTTACCGGGACCAAAACACTGAAGCTTTCTTT. The V call is TRBV7-8, the J call TRBJ1-1, with D perhaps matching TRBD1 (5 bases). Germline V gene lookup returns CDR1 SGHVS and CDR2 FQNEAQ. The CDR3 is made up of 15 amino acids. V shed 5 bases and J shed 2 bases, with 15 bases lying between them. The variable domain in full, with the rest retrieved from reference TRBV7-8 and TRBJ1-1, is GAGVSQSPRYKVAKRGQDVALRCDPISGHVSLFWYQQALGQGPEFLTYFQNEAQLDKSGLPSDRFFAERPEGSVSTLKIQRTQQEDSAVYLCASSAYRDQNTEAFFGQGTRLTVV.